Listed below are T cell receptor beta chains from one sample, sequenced in a study of response to subunit inactivated influenza vaccine. TCRdb reprocessed the RT-PCR reads via MiXCR and lists one record per CDR3 protein. This sample carries a few hundred thousand distinct CDR3 sequences, approximately 7.7% of them seen once, and the ten largest clones take around 13%. Specimen: PBMCs from blood, collected less than 25 months after vaccination. All receptors derive from a man between 50 and 75 years old who received an inactivated influenza vaccine. The CDR3 runs from the conserved cysteine through the conserved F or W. D genes are given only for firm matches.

D gene,V gene,CDR3 protein
-,TRBV20-1,CSARDRVAGIIYEQYF
TRBD1,TRBV20-1,CSARGDRRTSFNNEQFF
-,TRBV29-1,CSVAPRSTDTQYF
-,TRBV20-1,CTIATPSSTDTQYF
-,TRBV3-1,CASSQVSGTRNEKLFF
TRBD2,TRBV20-1,CSAEAQGGGGSTDTQYF
-,TRBV2,CAGTGSARGEETQYF
-,TRBV2,CASSLGGRSEAFF
TRBD1,TRBV10-2,CASSGLLGQGNQPQHF
TRBD1,TRBV6-1,CASGATGTLGTGELFF
TRBD2,TRBV3-1,CASSRTSGRAQDEQFF
-,TRBV5-1,CASSLVTDSYNEQFF
-,TRBV28,CASSLSGVNEQFF
TRBD1,TRBV27,CASSSSQGYEQYF
-,TRBV3-1,CASSQGGRGYEQFF
-,TRBV27,CASSFLGEVETQYF
-,TRBV10-3,CAISERGAGYTF
-,TRBV12-3/TRBV12-4,CASSLASGKTGKAFF
-,TRBV12-3/TRBV12-4,CASTPRGELWEQYF
-,TRBV20-1,CSARGVSQGSAFSYNEQFF
-,TRBV12-3/TRBV12-4,CASTDDSYEQYF
TRBD2,TRBV12-3/TRBV12-4,CASSFRGGTDTQYF
TRBD2,TRBV5-1,CASSLFLAGVHEQFF
-,TRBV6-2/TRBV6-3,CASKSNEQFF
TRBD1,TRBV5-1,CASKTGENTGGLFF
-,TRBV12-3/TRBV12-4,CASSYSEGTGTQYF
-,TRBV11-2,CASSLWGSGSTDQETQYF
TRBD2,TRBV27,CASAPSGVSYEQYF
TRBD1,TRBV6-6,CASSYSTGTGIKETQYF
-,TRBV5-1,CASSLVPSPIQETQYF
-,TRBV4-2,CASSPSSESTDTQYF
-,TRBV12-3/TRBV12-4,CATNAGLASNEQFF
TRBD1,TRBV30,CAWSDEGANTEAFF
-,TRBV12-3/TRBV12-4,CASSPRTEAFF
-,TRBV11-2,CASSGQPTGELFF
-,TRBV6-2/TRBV6-3,CASSKGSWYGYTF
-,TRBV14,CASSQVRGGYEQYF
TRBD2,TRBV28,CASSALAGGPSTDTQYF
TRBD1,TRBV25-1,CASSERGQGYEQYF
TRBD1,TRBV15,CATATGRSIDGYTF
TRBD2,TRBV5-1,CASSSTIAGATDTQYF
-,TRBV6-2/TRBV6-3,CASSYEAGYNSPLHF
-,TRBV5-1,CASSVGISYEQYF
TRBD2,TRBV20-1,CSAAGLADNEQFF
-,TRBV6-2/TRBV6-3,CASSGVQTQYF
-,TRBV7-8,CASSNPERGVYGYTF
-,TRBV29-1,CSVRRGGSYEQYF
-,TRBV4-1,CASSQDGDGYTF
-,TRBV7-3,CASSLTLAYSNTGELFF
-,TRBV12-3/TRBV12-4,CASGVDTGELFF
TRBD2,TRBV7-2,CASSFWGGSNEQFF
-,TRBV12-3/TRBV12-4,CASSLVMGSTEAFF